The 19 T cell receptor beta chains reported below all come from one sample, sequenced in a study of T cells in Graves' hyperthyroidism and ophthalmopathy. The source material, RNA transcripts, was used to amplify TCR beta CDR3 regions. HTBI primers were the set used in a first-round RT-PCR of the TCR CDR3. TCRdb fed the multiplex PCR reads into MiXCR, producing one record per CDR3 protein. The table has roughly 500,000 distinct CDR3 sequences, 35% to 55% seen once. The source material was peripheral blood or thyroid tissue (not recorded which). Source of these receptors: an adult woman with Graves' disease, either hyperthyroidism or ophthalmopathy (not recorded which).

The chain has TRBV7-9 and TRBJ2-5; D may be TRBD2 (5 bases). Per germline, CDR1 SEHNR and CDR2 FQNEAQ (reference sequence). V lost 5 bases to trimming and J lost 2 bases, with 21 bases between them. This CDR3 is 17 amino acids long. The CDR3 loop reads CASSLLVLAGKQETQYF. The CDR3 DNA reads TGTGCCAGCAGCCTCTTAGTTCTTGCGGGTAAACAAGAGACCCAGTACTTC.

This clonotype was detected a few times. This rearrangement joins TRBV28 to TRBJ1-1; D unclear. Trimming stripped 6 bases from V and 8 bases from J, with 13 bases between. Germline CDR1 and CDR2: MDHEN and SYDVKM. CDR3 length: 12 amino acids. CDR3 amino acids: CASSRYPREAFF. DNA for the CDR3: TGTGCCAGCAGCAGATACCCCCGCGAAGCTTTCTTT.

The genes are TRBV7-7 and TRBJ2-5, with 10 nucleotides matching TRBD1. The junction had 5 bases not matched to a gene; V was cut back by 3 bases and J by 4 bases. Germline loops: CDR1 SSHAT, CDR2 FNYEAQ (reference sequence). CDR3 length: 15 amino acids. The CDR3 DNA is TGTGCCAGCAGCTTGGGACAGGGGTCTCGAGAGACCCAGTACTTC. Translated, it gives CASSLGQGSRETQYF.

The V gene is TRBV29-1, the J gene TRBJ2-7; D is ambiguous. Trimming stripped 4 bases from V and 3 bases from J, with 10 bases between. Germline assignment: CDR1 SQVTM and CDR2 ANQGSEA. The CDR3 totals 12 residues. CDR3: CSVGVRNYEQYF. The CDR3 region has the DNA TGCAGCGTTGGCGTGAGGAACTACGAGCAGTACTTC.

Ten or more counts support this clonotype. The V and J genes are TRBV3-1 and TRBJ2-7, with no clear D. Germline loops: CDR1 LGHDT, CDR2 YNNKEL (reference sequence). CDR3 length equals 11 residues. Trimming took 0 bases from V and 6 from J, leaving 3 bases between them. CDR3 DNA: TGTGCCAGCAGCCAAGAGGGCGAGCAGTACTTC. Protein product: CASSQEGEQYF.

The genes are TRBV9 and TRBJ1-1, with a possible D match to TRBD1 (5 bases). The CDR3 length is 13 residues. CDR1 is SGDLS and CDR2 is YYNGEE in the germline V gene. Trimming left V 0 bases short and J 5 bases short, with 8 bases between. This chain's CDR3 is CASSVVKGTEAFF. CDR3 bases: TGTGCCAGCAGCGTAGTGAAGGGGACTGAAGCTTTCTTT.

The V and J genes are TRBV7-9 and TRBJ2-7, with 7 bases matching TRBD2. Judging by the DNA end, TRBJ2-1 fits better; the J call may be wrong. The CDR3 covers 17 residues. Per germline, CDR1 SEHNR and CDR2 FQNEAQ (reference sequence). Here the CDR3 DNA reads TGTGCCAGCAGCTTCGGGATTCACGGGAGGCATCCCAATGAGCAGTTCTTC. Its translation: CASSFGIHGRHPNEQFF.

This clonotype came up many times. The chain has TRBV5-1 and TRBJ2-7; 9 bases line up with TRBD1. The CDR3 extends over 15 amino acids. CDR1 and CDR2 (germline): SGHRS, YFSETQ. V trimming: 4 bases; J trimming: 3 bases; junction bases outside the gene matches: 8. CDR3 sequence (DNA): TGCGCCAGCAGCGACCCCGGGACAGGGAGCTACGAGCAGTACTTC. It yields the protein CASSDPGTGSYEQYF.

This clonotype was counted between two and nine times. The rearrangement links TRBV9 to TRBJ2-6, with 9 bases matching TRBD1. CDR3 length: 22 residues. Germline trimming cut 7 bases from V and 0 bases from J; bases unmatched to any gene: 23. Germline lookup yields CDR1 SGDLS and CDR2 YYNGEE. CDR3 sequence: CASSYPKGRTGTGISGANVLTF. CDR3 DNA sequence: TGTGCCAGCTCCTACCCGAAAGGTCGGACCGGGACAGGGATCTCTGGGGCCAACGTCCTGACTTTC. The whole variable domain, filled in from reference TRBV9 and TRBJ2-6, reads DSGVTQTPKHLITATGQRVTLRCSPRSGDLSVYWYQQSLDQGLQFLIQYYNGEERAKGNILERFSAQQFPDLHSELNLSSLELGDSALYFCASSYPKGRTGTGISGANVLTFGAGSRLTVL.

This clonotype was observed many times. The CDR3: CASSLGSANYGYTF. The DNA for the CDR3 is TGTGCCAGCAGCTTAGGGAGTGCTAACTATGGCTACACCTTC. This rearrangement joins TRBV11-2 to TRBJ1-2; D gene uncertain. Germline CDR1 is SGHAT and CDR2 is FQNNGV. The CDR3 contains 14 residues. Between the trimmed V and J ends, which lost 1 base and 0 bases, there was a span of 6 bases.

Only a few counts were recorded for this clonotype. The rearrangement joins TRBV2 to TRBJ2-3; no reliable D call. V shed 4 bases and J shed 6 bases, with 8 bases lying between them. Germline V gene lookup returns CDR1 SNHLY and CDR2 FYNNEI. The CDR3 is 12 residues long. CDR3: CASSGSADTQYF. The CDR3 coding sequence is TGTGCCAGCAGTGGAAGCGCTGATACGCAGTATTTT.

This clonotype was observed many times. V and J are TRBV5-1 and TRBJ1-6; TRBD1 aligns across 8 bases. The J segment lost 9 bases and the V segment lost 4 bases, leaving 12 bases of the junction unmatched. Germline CDR1 reads SGHRS; CDR2 reads YFSETQ. This CDR3 contains 16 residues. The CDR3 is CASSPAGQGAGSPLHF. CDR3 nucleotide sequence: TGCGCCAGCAGCCCCGCAGGGCAGGGGGCCGGTTCACCCCTCCACTTT.

The chain uses TRBV6-5 and TRBJ1-1, with D hard to call. V lost 8 bases to trimming and J lost 1 base, with 8 bases between them. CDR3 size: 12 residues. Germline V gene lookup returns CDR1 MNHEY and CDR2 SVGAGI. DNA for the CDR3: TGTGCCAGCTCAGCCTGGAACACTGAAGCTTTCTTT. Translating gives CASSAWNTEAFF.

The chain is built from TRBV19 and TRBJ1-5, with a weak D call TRBD1 (5 bases). CDR3 length: 14 residues. Looked up from germline, CDR1 is LNHDA and CDR2 is SQIVND (reference sequence). The V end lost 7 bases, the J end lost 7 bases, and 17 bases lay between the germline ends. This chain's CDR3 is CASTPIGGSQPQHF. In nucleotides, the CDR3 is TGTGCCAGTACTCCCATCGGGGGGAGCCAGCCCCAGCATTTT.

This clonotype was detected many times. The chain links TRBV5-1 to TRBJ2-5; D is perhaps TRBD1 or TRBD2 (6 bases each). Trimming cost V 4 bases and J 4 bases, with 11 bases left between them. This CDR3 comprises 13 residues. Germline CDR1 SGHRS, CDR2 YFSETQ. The CDR3 DNA reads as TGCGCCAGCAGCCCGGGGGCAGTAGAGACCCAGTACTTC. Translating gives CASSPGAVETQYF.

This sequence joins TRBV29-1 and TRBJ2-7; D ambiguous. CDR1 is SQVTM and CDR2 is ANQGSEA in the germline V gene. CDR3 size: 14 residues. Trimming left V 0 bases short and J 9 bases short, with 18 bases between. CDR3 sequence: CSVEEPSRSCGQYF. CDR3 coding DNA: TGCAGCGTTGAAGAGCCGTCGCGATCCTGCGGGCAGTACTTC.

This clonotype occurred many times. This chain links TRBV10-3 with TRBJ1-5; D not certain. The germline V and J ends were trimmed by 4 bases and 4 bases, with 8 bases remaining between them. Germline assignment: CDR1 ENHRY and CDR2 SYGVKD. The CDR3 consists of 13 residues. CDR3 region: CAISGSENQPQHF. CDR3 DNA: TGTGCCATCAGTGGAAGCGAAAATCAGCCCCAGCATTTT.

CDR3 loop: CSARDPGTPNYGYTF. The CDR3 bases are TGCAGTGCTAGAGACCCAGGGACACCGAACTATGGCTACACCTTC. This chain connects TRBV20-1 to TRBJ1-2, with a tentative D call TRBD1 (6 bases). The germline V and J ends were trimmed by 0 bases and 2 bases, with 13 bases remaining between them. Germline loops: CDR1 DFQATT, CDR2 SNEGSKA (reference sequence). The CDR3 loop spans 15 amino acids.

This clonotype has at least ten counts. The chain recombines TRBV6-5 with TRBJ2-2; tentatively, D is TRBD2 (7 bases). Germline V gene data show CDR1 as MNHEY and CDR2 as SVGAGI. The CDR3 loop spans 18 amino acids. V lost 6 bases to trimming and J lost 1 base, with 21 bases between them. DNA for the CDR3: TGTGCCAGCAGGAACCCACCAGAGCGGGGACAGAACACCGGGGAGCTGTTTTTT. It encodes CASRNPPERGQNTGELFF.